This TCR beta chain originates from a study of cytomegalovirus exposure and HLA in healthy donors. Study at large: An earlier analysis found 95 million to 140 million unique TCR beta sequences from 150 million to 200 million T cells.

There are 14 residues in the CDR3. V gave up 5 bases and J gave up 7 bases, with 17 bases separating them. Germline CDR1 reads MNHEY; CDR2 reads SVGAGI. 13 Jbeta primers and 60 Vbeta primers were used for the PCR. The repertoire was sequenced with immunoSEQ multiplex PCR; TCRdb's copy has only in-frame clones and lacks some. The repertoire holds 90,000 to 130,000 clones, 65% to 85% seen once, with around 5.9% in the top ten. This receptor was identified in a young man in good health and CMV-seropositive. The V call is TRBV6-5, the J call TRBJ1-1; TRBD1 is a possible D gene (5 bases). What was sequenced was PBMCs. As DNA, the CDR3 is TGTGCCAGCAGTACCCAGATTCAGGGAAGTGAAGCTTTCTTT. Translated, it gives CASSTQIQGSEAFF.